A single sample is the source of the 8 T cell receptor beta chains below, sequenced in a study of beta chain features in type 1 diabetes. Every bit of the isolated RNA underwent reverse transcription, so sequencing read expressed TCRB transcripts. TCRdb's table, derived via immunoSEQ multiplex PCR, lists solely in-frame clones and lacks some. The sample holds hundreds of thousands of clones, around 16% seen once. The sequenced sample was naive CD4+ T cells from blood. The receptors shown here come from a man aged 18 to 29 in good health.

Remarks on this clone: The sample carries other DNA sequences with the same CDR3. CDR3 loop: CASSPRERSYEQYF. For the CDR3, the DNA is TGTGCCAGCTCACCCAGGGAGCGCTCCTACGAGCAGTACTTC. V and J are TRBV18 and TRBJ2-7; D tentatively fits TRBD1 or TRBD2 (5 bases each). The CDR3 covers 14 residues. Trimming stripped 3 bases from V and 0 bases from J, with 9 bases between. CDR1 KGHSH and CDR2 LQKENI come from the germline V gene. The complete variable domain, with remaining parts taken from reference TRBV18 and TRBJ2-7, reads NAGVMQNPRHLVRRRGQEARLRCSPMKGHSHVYWYRQLPEEGLKFMVYLQKENIIDESGMPKERFSAEFPKEGPSILRIQQVVRGDSAAYFCASSPRERSYEQYFGPGTRLTVT.

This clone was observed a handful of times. CDR3 sequence (DNA): TGTGCCAGCAGCTTGTCCGGACTAGCGGGAGGGTTCTACGAGCAGTACTTC. Its protein is CASSLSGLAGGFYEQYF. The V and J genes are TRBV5-4 and TRBJ2-5; TRBD2 aligns across 15 bases. The closer fit of TRBJ2-7 to the DNA end suggests the J call may be wrong. The CDR3 extends over 17 amino acids. Looked up from germline, CDR1 is SGHNT and CDR2 is YYREEE (reference sequence).

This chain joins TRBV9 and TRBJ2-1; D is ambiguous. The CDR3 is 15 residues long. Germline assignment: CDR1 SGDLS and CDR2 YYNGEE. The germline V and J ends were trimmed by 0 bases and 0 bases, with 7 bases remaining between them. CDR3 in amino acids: CASSVGPSSYNEQFF. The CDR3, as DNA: TGTGCCAGCAGCGTAGGCCCAAGCTCCTACAATGAGCAGTTCTTC.

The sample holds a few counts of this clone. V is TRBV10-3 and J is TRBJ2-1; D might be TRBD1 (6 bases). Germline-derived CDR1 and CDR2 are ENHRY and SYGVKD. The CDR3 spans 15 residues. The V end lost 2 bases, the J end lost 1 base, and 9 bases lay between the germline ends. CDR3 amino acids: CAISENRESYNEQFF. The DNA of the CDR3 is TGTGCCATCAGTGAGAACAGGGAATCCTACAATGAGCAGTTCTTC.

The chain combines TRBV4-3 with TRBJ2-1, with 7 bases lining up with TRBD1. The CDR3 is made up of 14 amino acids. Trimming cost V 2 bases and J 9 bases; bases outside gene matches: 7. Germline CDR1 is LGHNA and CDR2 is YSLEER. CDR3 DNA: TGCGCCAGCAGCCAATCCATAGGGGGCTTTGAGCAGTTCTTC. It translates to CASSQSIGGFEQFF.

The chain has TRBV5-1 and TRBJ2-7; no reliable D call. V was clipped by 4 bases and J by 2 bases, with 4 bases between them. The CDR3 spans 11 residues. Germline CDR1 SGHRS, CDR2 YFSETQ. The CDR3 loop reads CASSETYEQYF. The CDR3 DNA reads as TGCGCCAGCAGCGAAACCTACGAGCAGTACTTC.

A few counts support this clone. CDR3 in amino acids: CSAAGDQPQHF. The CDR3, as DNA: TGCAGTGCGGCAGGGGATCAGCCCCAGCATTTT. The gene calls are TRBV20-1 and TRBJ1-5; D perhaps matches TRBD1 (6 bases). Trimming shortened V by 6 bases and J by 5 bases, and 8 bases separated the two germline ends. This CDR3 is built from 11 residues. The germline V gene has CDR1 DFQATT and CDR2 SNEGSKA (reference sequence).

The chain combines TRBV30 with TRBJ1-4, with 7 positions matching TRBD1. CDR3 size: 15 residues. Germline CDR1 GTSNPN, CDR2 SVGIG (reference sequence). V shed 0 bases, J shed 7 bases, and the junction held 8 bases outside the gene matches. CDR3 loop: CAWSVPTGKSEKLFF. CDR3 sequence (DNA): TGTGCCTGGAGTGTACCGACAGGGAAGAGTGAAAAACTGTTTTTT.